A selection of T cell receptor beta chains follows, all from one sample in a study of T cells in Graves' hyperthyroidism and ophthalmopathy. Each CDR3 protein gets one entry after TCRdb re-called the multiplex PCR reads with MiXCR. The sample yields 650,000 to 800,000 distinct CDR3 sequences, nearly 45% seen once. The sequencing sample was made of peripheral blood or thyroid tissue (not recorded which). These receptors originate from an adult man with Graves' disease, either hyperthyroidism or ophthalmopathy (not recorded which). Each CDR3 is given with its conserved first and last residue. D genes are given only for firm matches. Some rows mark clone size as missing; the rest say once, few, many or name a class of expanded clone.

V gene	D gene	clone size	J gene	CDR3 DNA	CDR3 protein
TRBV19	-	many	TRBJ2-7	TGTGCCAGTACACCGATAGGACGGCCTTACGAGCAGTACTTC	CASTPIGRPYEQYF
TRBV12-5	-	-	TRBJ1-1	TGTGCTAGTGGTCACGGGGGAAGGAACACTGAAGCTTTCTTT	CASGHGGRNTEAFF
TRBV9	-	few	TRBJ1-2	TGTGCCAGCAGCGGAGACGCCCGGGCCCTAAATAGGGGCTACACCTTC	CASSGDARALNRGYTF
TRBV20-1	-	-	TRBJ1-6	TGCAGTGCTGGGGCCCCCGGAGGAAATTCACCCCTCCACTTT	CSAGAPGGNSPLHF
TRBV20-1	-	-	TRBJ2-7	TGCAGTGCTCCCTCGGGGACTCTCGAGCAGTACTTC	CSAPSGTLEQYF
TRBV7-6	-	few	TRBJ2-7	TGTGCCAGCAGCTTAAGCCCGGGGGAGGACGAGCAGTACTTC	CASSLSPGEDEQYF
TRBV15	TRBD2	-	TRBJ2-7	TGTGCCACCAGCAAATTAGCGGGAGGCTACGAGCAGTACTTC	CATSKLAGGYEQYF
TRBV9	-	few	TRBJ2-5	TGTGCCAGCAGCGCCCACCAGTCGCTAGTGGGGGAGACCCAGTACTTC	CASSAHQSLVGETQYF
TRBV7-6	-	few	TRBJ2-7	TGTGCTAGCAGCCCAGCAGGGCCCGGCTACGAGCAGTACTTC	CASSPAGPGYEQYF
TRBV7-2	TRBD1	-	TRBJ1-4	TGTGCCAGCAGCGTTAGCACAGGGGGTGGAGAAAAACTGTTTTTT	CASSVSTGGGEKLFF
TRBV7-3	-	-	TRBJ1-6	TGTGCCAGCAGCCCGTCCGGGGGGGCCGGTCCACCCCTCCACTTT	CASSPSGGAGPPLHF
TRBV15	-	many	TRBJ1-1	TGTGCCACCAGCAGAGAGAGCCCTACCGGAGCTTTCTTT	CATSRESPTGAFF
TRBV24-1	TRBD1	-	TRBJ1-2	TGTGCCACCAGTGATGCCGACAGGGTGAACTATGGCTACACCTTC	CATSDADRVNYGYTF
TRBV7-9	-	few	TRBJ2-2	TGTGCCAGCAGCATAACAATGACAGTTAACACCGGGGAGCTGTTTTTT	CASSITMTVNTGELFF
TRBV7-6	-	few	TRBJ2-7	TGTGCCAGCAGCCAAGATCCCGGGGCCGAGCAGTACTTC	CASSQDPGAEQYF
TRBV12-3/TRBV12-4	-	-	TRBJ2-5	TGTGCCAGCAGTTTAGGTAGGGGGGACAAGACCCAGTACTTC	CASSLGRGDKTQYF
TRBV7-9	TRBD1	-	TRBJ2-7	TGTGCCAGCAGACCGGGGACAGGGGGCTGGGAGCAGTACTTC	CASRPGTGGWEQYF
TRBV7-9	-	-	TRBJ1-1	TGTGCCTGGATCCGAGGGAACACTGAAGCTTTCTTT	CAWIRGNTEAFF
TRBV12-3/TRBV12-4	-	-	TRBJ1-4	TGTGCCAGCAGTTTACAGGGGCGCGGTGAAAAACTGTTTTTT	CASSLQGRGEKLFF
TRBV19	-	-	TRBJ2-7	TGTGCCAGTAGTATAGGACTATCCTACGAGCAGTACTTC	CASSIGLSYEQYF
TRBV2	-	-	TRBJ1-5	TGTGCCAGCAGTGCGATGGGAGTAGCAGAACAGCCCCAGCATTTT	CASSAMGVAEQPQHF
TRBV29-1	-	-	TRBJ1-3	TGCAGCGTCGTGTCGGCAGGGTTTGGAAACACCATATATTTT	CSVVSAGFGNTIYF
TRBV20-1	-	-	TRBJ2-2	TGCAGTGCTTTAGGCCTAGCCACTGGGAACACCGGGGAGCTGTTTTTT	CSALGLATGNTGELFF
TRBV2	TRBD1	-	TRBJ1-4	TGTGCCAGCAGTGAACGTCCAGGGGGTGAAAAACTGTTTTTT	CASSERPGGEKLFF
TRBV7-2	TRBD2	-	TRBJ2-7	TGTGCCAGCAGGCCGGGGGGGACGTCCTACGAGCAGTACTTC	CASRPGGTSYEQYF
TRBV10-3	TRBD1	-	TRBJ1-1	TGTGCCATCAGGGAACACGCCGGGACAGAGAACACTGAAGCTTTCTTT	CAIREHAGTENTEAFF
TRBV5-1	-	many	TRBJ1-1	TGCGCCAGCAGCTTGTGGGAGAACACTGAAGCTTTCTTT	CASSLWENTEAFF
TRBV12-3/TRBV12-4	-	few	TRBJ1-1	TGTGCCAGCAGTTTGCAGCTCGGCACTGAAGCTTTCTTT	CASSLQLGTEAFF
TRBV7-2	TRBD1	-	TRBJ1-2	TGTGCCAGCAGGTTGACAGGGGCCGATGGCTACACCTTC	CASRLTGADGYTF
TRBV10-2	-	-	TRBJ1-2	TGCGCCAGCAGTGAGTCGAAAACAGGACGAGTGGGCTACACCTTC	CASSESKTGRVGYTF
TRBV19	TRBD1	few	TRBJ1-1	TGTGCCAGTCGATCGGACAGGACGGGCACTGAAGCTTTCTTT	CASRSDRTGTEAFF
TRBV4-3	-	-	TRBJ2-5	TGCGCCAGCAGCCAGGAAGGACGGAACCAAGAGACCCAGTACTTC	CASSQEGRNQETQYF
TRBV6-5	-	-	TRBJ1-5	TGTGCCAGCAGTTACTCGACCGGGAGCAATCAGCCCCAGCATTTT	CASSYSTGSNQPQHF
TRBV25-1	-	-	TRBJ2-1	TGTGCCAGCAGTGAAGTATACGAGCAGTTCTTC	CASSEVYEQFF
TRBV7-9	TRBD1	many	TRBJ1-6	TGTGCCAGCAGCCCTTCAGGGACAGGGAAGTCACCCCTCCACTTT	CASSPSGTGKSPLHF
TRBV3-1	-	few	TRBJ2-7	TGTGCCAGCAGCCAAGAGACCGGCGAGCAGTACTTC	CASSQETGEQYF
TRBV2	-	many	TRBJ1-4	TGTGCCAGCAGTGTGGGGGGGACTAATGAAAAACTGTTTTTT	CASSVGGTNEKLFF
TRBV29-1	-	many	TRBJ1-2	TGCAGCGTTGGTGTTAGGGCAGACTATGGCTACACCTTC	CSVGVRADYGYTF
TRBV29-1	TRBD2	-	TRBJ2-5	TGCAGCGTTGACTTACTAGCGGGGGCGGAGACCCAGTACTTC	CSVDLLAGAETQYF
TRBV20-1	TRBD2	many	TRBJ2-5	TGCAGTGCTCTCACTAGCGACCAAGAGACCCAGTACTTC	CSALTSDQETQYF
TRBV7-2	-	many	TRBJ1-3	TGTGCCAGCAGCTCCTTTGGCGGAAACACCATATATTTT	CASSSFGGNTIYF
TRBV5-4	-	-	TRBJ2-5	TGTGCCAGCAGTCGCCCCCTAGCAGGGCTCCAAGAGACCCAGTACTTC	CASSRPLAGLQETQYF
TRBV25-1	-	-	TRBJ1-1	TGTGCCAGCAGTTTTTCGGGGCGTGGCACTGAAGCTTTCTTT	CASSFSGRGTEAFF
TRBV7-2	-	-	TRBJ1-2	TGCGCCAGCAGCCTAACAGGATTCGACTATGGCTACACCTTC	CASSLTGFDYGYTF
TRBV5-8	-	many	TRBJ1-2	TGTGCCAGCACCCGGAATGCTAACTATGGCTACACCTTC	CASTRNANYGYTF
TRBV25-1	TRBD1	-	TRBJ1-2	TGTGCCGGCGTGGTGACAGGGAACTATGGCTACACCTTC	CAGVVTGNYGYTF
TRBV6-5	TRBD1	-	TRBJ2-7	TGTGCCAGCAGGGGACAGAGCTTCTACGAGCAGTACTTC	CASRGQSFYEQYF
TRBV10-3	TRBD1	few	TRBJ2-5	TGTGCCATCCGGATGGCTGGGCAGGGGGCCGGAGGGACCCAGTACTTC	CAIRMAGQGAGGTQYF
TRBV7-9	TRBD2	-	TRBJ2-7	TGTGCCAGCAGCCGTGGTAGCGGGGAATACGAGCAGTACTTC	CASSRGSGEYEQYF
TRBV12-3/TRBV12-4	-	-	TRBJ1-5	TGTGCCAGCAGGGAGGGCAGAGCCCCTAGCAATCAGCCCCAGCATTTT	CASREGRAPSNQPQHF
TRBV7-9	-	-	TRBJ2-7	TGTGCCAGCAGCTCTCTACCCATGAGGACCTACGAGCAGTACTTC	CASSSLPMRTYEQYF
TRBV10-3	-	-	TRBJ2-5	TGTGCCATCAGGGGACAAACTGAGTGGCAGGGGTTCCGAGAGACCCAGTACTTC	CAIRGQTEWQGFRETQYF
TRBV7-9	-	few	TRBJ1-1	TGTGCCAGCAGCTTGGCCAGGCAGAGGGCTGAAGCTTTCTTT	CASSLARQRAEAFF
TRBV12-3/TRBV12-4	-	-	TRBJ1-2	TGTGCCAGCAGTTTGGGGGGGCTCGGCTATGGCTACACCTTC	CASSLGGLGYGYTF
TRBV7-2	-	-	TRBJ1-1	TGTGCCAGTAGTCAAACGGATCAAGCTTTCTTT	CASSQTDQAFF